One TCR beta chain is described in this entry. Trimming removed 2 bases at V and 1 base at J, with 8 bases between. Germline CDR1 reads SGHRS; CDR2 reads YFSETQ. CDR3 length: 14 amino acids. This entry comes from a study of CD8 T cells in Susac syndrome. With random hexamers, reverse transcription was performed on about 0.5 to 1 ug of RNA. Amplification of TCR beta CDR3 used immunoSEQ multiplex PCR across 54 Vbeta and 13 Jbeta. MiXCR, run by TCRdb on the immunoSEQ multiplex PCR reads, gives a single entry per CDR3 protein. The sample has around 160,000 distinct CDR3 sequences; approximately 92% are singletons.

Source material: CD4+ T cells from PBMCs. This receptor was taken from a human donor in good health. V is TRBV5-1 and J is TRBJ2-3; tentatively, D is TRBD1 (5 bases). The CDR3 DNA sequence: TGCGCCAGCAGCTTCATGACAGGCACAGATACGCAGTATTTT. This translates into CASSFMTGTDTQYF.